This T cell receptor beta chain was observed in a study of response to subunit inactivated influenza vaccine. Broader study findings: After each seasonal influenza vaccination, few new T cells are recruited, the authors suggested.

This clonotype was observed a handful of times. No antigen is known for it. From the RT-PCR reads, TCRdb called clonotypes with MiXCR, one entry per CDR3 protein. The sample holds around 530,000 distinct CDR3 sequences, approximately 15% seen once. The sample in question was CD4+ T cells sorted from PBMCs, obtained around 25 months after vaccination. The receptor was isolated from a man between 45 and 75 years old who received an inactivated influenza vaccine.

CDR3 coding DNA: TGTGCCAGCAGCCCAGATGCGTGGCGGGCGGAGCAGTACTTC. Encoded protein: CASSPDAWRAEQYF. This chain connects TRBV7-2 to TRBJ2-7; perhaps TRBD2 as D (5 bases). Trimming left V 5 bases short and J 7 bases short, with 18 bases between. The V gene's germline CDR1 is SGHTA and CDR2 FQGNSA. The CDR3 extends over 14 amino acids.